The 27 T cell receptor beta chains listed next were all sequenced from one sample in a study of cytomegalovirus exposure and HLA in healthy donors (dated by TCRdb to 2016 to 2017). The library relied on the immunoSEQ multiplex PCR assay. TCRdb re-hosts the immuneACCESS table, in-frame sequences only. Its copies lack some clones; in the studies checked, an unresolved V gene accounts for under half of them, and the cause for the rest is not known. The sample includes about 110,000 clones, with around 85% observed a single time. The ten largest clonotypes hold 3% to 3.5% of the sample. Material for sequencing was PBMCs. The receptors come from a woman under 30 in good health and CMV-seronegative.

J is TRBJ1-1 and V is TRBV27; D not resolved. V was shortened by 5 bases and J by 1 base, with 11 bases between the two germline ends. The V gene's germline CDR1 is MNHEY and CDR2 SMNVEV (reference sequence). The length of the CDR3 is 14 residues. In nucleotides, the CDR3 is TGTGCCAGCAGTCGCCTGAGGTCGAACACTGAAGCTTTCTTT. It is translated as CASSRLRSNTEAFF.

Of note for this clone: This same CDR3 is encoded by further DNA sequences in the sample. This chain joins TRBV5-6 and TRBJ2-7, with D uncertain. CDR1 and CDR2 (germline): SGHDT, YYEEEE. The ends were cut back, 1 base at V and 3 bases at J, with 8 bases in the middle. The CDR3 runs 13 residues. CDR3 loop: CASSLNSLYEQYF. CDR3 DNA sequence: TGTGCCAGCAGCTTGAACAGTCTCTACGAGCAGTACTTC.

Written as DNA, the CDR3 is TGTGCCAGCAGTTACTGGGGGACAGGGAAGGTAGATGAGCAGTTCTTC. Encoded protein: CASSYWGTGKVDEQFF. The chain recombines TRBV6-6 with TRBJ2-1; TRBD1 aligns across 9 bases. V trimming: 1 base; J trimming: 8 bases; junction bases outside the gene matches: 9. Germline V gives CDR1 MNHNY, CDR2 SVGAGI (reference sequence). CDR3 length: 16 residues.

The chain has TRBV10-1 and TRBJ2-2; no clear D gene. With 2 bases removed from V and 2 bases from J, the gap between germline ends came to 6 bases. This CDR3 spans 14 amino acids. Germline assignment: CDR1 WNHNN and CDR2 SYGVQD (reference sequence). The CDR3 sequence: CASSETRNTGELFF. Here the CDR3 DNA reads TGCGCCAGCAGTGAGACCAGAAACACCGGGGAGCTGTTTTTT.

This CDR3 reads CAWSVHGTGGSDTQYF. As DNA, the CDR3 is TGTGCCTGGAGTGTACATGGGACAGGGGGCTCAGATACGCAGTATTTT. J is TRBJ2-3 and V is TRBV30; 12 positions agree with TRBD1. Germline V CDR1 and CDR2: GTSNPN, SVGIG (reference sequence). This CDR3 has 16 residues. V shed 0 bases, J shed 4 bases, and the junction held 5 bases outside the gene matches.

The genes are TRBV5-1 and TRBJ1-2, with 8 nucleotides matching TRBD1. This CDR3 contains 20 residues. V lost 8 bases to trimming and J lost 0 bases; unmatched junction nucleotides: 24. CDR1 and CDR2 (germline): SGHRS, YFSETQ. CDR3 nucleotides: TGCGCCAGGATTCGAGGGGGGGGACAGGACCCCTCAAGAGCTAACTATGGCTACACCTTC. Protein product: CARIRGGGQDPSRANYGYTF.

This chain connects TRBV29-1 to TRBJ2-1; a weak D match, TRBD2 (5 bases). The CDR3 sequence is 14 residues long. The V end was cut by 2 bases, the J end by 10 bases, with 18 bases between. The V gene's germline CDR1 is SQVTM and CDR2 ANQGSEA. The CDR3 protein is CSVETGSPPGEQFF. CDR3 sequence (DNA): TGCAGCGTTGAAACCGGCTCTCCGCCGGGGGAGCAGTTCTTC.

The chain links TRBV5-1 to TRBJ2-3; possibly TRBD2 for D (6 bases). Germline CDR1 is SGHRS and CDR2 is YFSETQ. The CDR3 has 14 residues. V lost 3 bases and J lost 0, with 8 bases in between. The CDR3 sequence is CASSSGLSTDTQYF. In DNA form, the CDR3 reads TGCGCCAGCAGCTCGGGACTGAGCACAGATACGCAGTATTTT. The full variable domain, rest sourced from reference TRBV5-1 and TRBJ2-3, is KAGVTQTPRYLIKTRGQQVTLSCSPISGHRSVSWYQQTPGQGLQFLFEYFSETQRNKGNFPGRFSGRQFSNSRSEMNVSTLELGDSALYLCASSSGLSTDTQYFGPGTRLTVL.

The V gene is TRBV11-2, the J gene TRBJ2-7; no firm D call. Germline-derived CDR1 and CDR2 are SGHAT and FQNNGV. V dropped 4 bases and J dropped 3 bases, with 4 bases sitting between them. This CDR3 has 11 amino acids. This CDR3 is CASSSYYEQYF. The CDR3 nucleotides read TGTGCCAGCAGCTCCTACTACGAGCAGTACTTC.

This sequence joins TRBV9 and TRBJ1-2; D uncertain. This CDR3 has 13 amino acids. V lost 0 bases, J lost 8 bases, and 11 bases lay in between. Germline lookup yields CDR1 SGDLS and CDR2 YYNGEE. CDR3 loop: CASSVGGVGGYTF. In DNA form, the CDR3 reads TGTGCCAGCAGCGTAGGCGGGGTGGGAGGCTACACCTTC.

V and J are TRBV7-2 and TRBJ1-5; TRBD1 aligns across 9 bases. This CDR3 comprises 14 residues. Germline assignment: CDR1 SGHTA and CDR2 FQGNSA. With 6 bases clipped from V and 2 bases from J, the junction kept 2 bases outside the gene matches. For the CDR3, the DNA is TGTGCCAGCAGTAGGACAGGGGGCAATCAGCCCCAGCATTTT. Protein product: CASSRTGGNQPQHF.

This chain connects TRBV7-8 to TRBJ1-5; no definite D call. The germline CDR1 and CDR2 sequences are SGHVS and FQNEAQ. The CDR3 has 16 residues. V was trimmed by 5 bases and J by 0 bases, leaving 14 bases between them. The CDR3 protein is CASSLTPGISNQPQHF. The CDR3 DNA is TGTGCCAGCAGCCTCACCCCCGGGATTAGCAATCAGCCCCAGCATTTT.

The genes are TRBV6-5 and TRBJ1-2; 11 nucleotides align to TRBD1. Germline V CDR1 and CDR2: MNHEY, SVGAGI. The ends lost 6 bases at V and 4 bases at J; junction bases unmatched: 7. The CDR3 is 15 amino acids. CDR3 nucleotides: TGTGCCAGCAGCAGAAGGGACAGGGGGACCTATGGCTACACCTTC. It yields the protein CASSRRDRGTYGYTF.

This clone occurred once. The chain uses TRBV6-6 and TRBJ2-3; possible D gene TRBD2, 5 bases. Germline V gene sequence: CDR1 MNHNY, CDR2 SVGAGI (reference sequence). This CDR3 has 13 amino acids. Trimming cost V 5 bases and J 3 bases, with 9 bases left between them. Here the CDR3 DNA reads TGTGCCAGCAGTCGGACTGGAACAGATACGCAGTATTTT. Its protein is CASSRTGTDTQYF.

The chain combines TRBV9 with TRBJ1-5; D remains ambiguous. Trimming removed 2 bases at V and 1 base at J, with 10 bases between. The CDR3 has 15 amino acids. The germline V gene encodes CDR1 SGDLS and CDR2 YYNGEE. As DNA, the CDR3 is TGTGCCAGCAGCGTCTCGGGAAGGAGCAATCAGCCCCAGCATTTT. This codes for CASSVSGRSNQPQHF.

The chain couples TRBV28 to TRBJ2-7, with 7 nucleotides matching TRBD1. Germline V CDR1 and CDR2: MDHEN, SYDVKM. This CDR3 region has 15 residues. With 5 bases clipped from V and 0 bases from J, the junction kept 7 bases outside the gene matches. The CDR3 DNA follows: TGTGCCAGCAGTCAAACCTGGACAGGCTCCTACGAGCAGTACTTC. It encodes CASSQTWTGSYEQYF.

The chain links TRBV28 to TRBJ1-6; perhaps TRBD1 as D (6 bases). Trimming removed 8 bases from V and 0 bases from J, with 14 bases in between. Germline V lookup: CDR1 MDHEN, CDR2 SYDVKM. The CDR3 length is 16 residues. CDR3 sequence reads: CASETGEGSYNSPLHF. CDR3 in DNA: TGTGCCAGCGAGACAGGAGAGGGCTCCTATAATTCACCCCTCCACTTT. The full variable domain, with the rest looked up from reference TRBV28 and TRBJ1-6, is DVKVTQSSRYLVKRTGEKVFLECVQDMDHENMFWYRQDPGLGLRLIYFSYDVKMKEKGDIPEGYSVSREKKERFSLILESASTNQTSMYLCASETGEGSYNSPLHFGNGTRLTVT.

The chain carries TRBV5-1 and TRBJ2-1; D may be TRBD2 (7 bases). V lost 5 bases and J lost 4, with 16 bases in between. In germline, CDR1 is SGHRS, CDR2 YFSETQ. The CDR3 is 15 amino acids. The CDR3 region is CASSLTGGAYNEQFF. In DNA form, the CDR3 reads TGCGCCAGCAGTCTAACGGGGGGCGCGTACAATGAGCAGTTCTTC.

This clone was detected a few times. The chain combines TRBV6-6 with TRBJ1-2; 8 nucleotides match TRBD1. This CDR3 has 15 amino acids. V shed 0 bases and J 3 bases; nucleotides not matched to a gene: 3. CDR1 and CDR2 (germline): MNHNY, SVGAGI (reference sequence). The CDR3 reads CASSYSTGGDYGYTF. The CDR3 nucleotides are TGTGCCAGCAGTTACTCAACAGGGGGAGACTATGGCTACACCTTC.

The sample holds one count of this clone. The rearrangement uses TRBV18 and TRBJ2-7; the D gene is possibly TRBD1 (6 bases). In germline, CDR1 is KGHSH, CDR2 LQKENI. The CDR3 is 14 amino acids. V was trimmed by 3 bases and J by 3 bases, leaving 12 bases between them. CDR3 region: CASSPTDRYYEQYF. CDR3 bases: TGTGCCAGCTCACCTACCGACAGGTACTACGAGCAGTACTTC. Together with reference TRBV18 and TRBJ2-7, the CDR3 gives the full variable domain: NAGVMQNPRHLVRRRGQEARLRCSPMKGHSHVYWYRQLPEEGLKFMVYLQKENIIDESGMPKERFSAEFPKEGPSILRIQQVVRGDSAAYFCASSPTDRYYEQYFGPGTRLTVT.

The chain links TRBV5-4 to TRBJ1-4; possible D gene TRBD1, 6 bases. The germline gives CDR1 SGHNT, CDR2 YYREEE (reference sequence). The CDR3 spans 15 residues. The V end was cut by 4 bases, the J end by 7 bases, with 17 bases between. The CDR3 DNA reads TGTGCCAGCAGCCTGCCCCAACAGGGACGTGAAAAACTGTTTTTT. Translating it yields CASSLPQQGREKLFF. Supplemented by reference TRBV5-4 and TRBJ1-4, the full variable domain reads ETGVTQSPTHLIKTRGQQVTLRCSSQSGHNTVSWYQQALGQGPQFIFQYYREEENGRGNFPPRFSGLQFPNYSSELNVNALELDDSALYLCASSLPQQGREKLFFGSGTQLSVL.

This chain links TRBV7-8 with TRBJ1-1; 8 bases are shared with TRBD1. V shed 3 bases, J shed 2 bases, and the junction held 5 bases outside the gene matches. This CDR3 comprises 15 residues. Per germline, CDR1 SGHVS and CDR2 FQNEAQ. The CDR3 bases are TGTGCCAGCAGCTTTAGGACAGGGTCTAACACTGAAGCTTTCTTT. It codes for CASSFRTGSNTEAFF.

The V gene is TRBV28, the J gene TRBJ1-5; the match to TRBD1 covers 7 bases. The length of the CDR3 is 14 residues. The V gene's germline CDR1 is MDHEN and CDR2 SYDVKM. Trimming removed 5 bases from V and 3 bases from J; junction bases left unmatched: 4. CDR3 nucleotides: TGTGCCAGCAGTCCTGGACAGGTCAATCAGCCCCAGCATTTT. Its translation is CASSPGQVNQPQHF.

This clone has a single count. This chain links TRBV2 with TRBJ1-1; a weak D match, TRBD1 (5 bases). Germline V gene lookup returns CDR1 SNHLY and CDR2 FYNNEI. V lost 3 bases and J lost 11, with 10 bases in between. CDR3 size: 11 residues. The chain's CDR3 is CASSDGQGAFF. Written as DNA, the CDR3 is TGTGCCAGCAGTGATGGACAAGGGGCTTTCTTT.

This chain joins TRBV6-1 and TRBJ1-5, with TRBD1 as a possible D gene (5 bases). CDR3 length: 15 residues. CDR1 MNHNS and CDR2 SASEGT come from the germline V gene. The V and J ends lost 9 bases and 3 bases respectively, with 18 bases between them. The CDR3 sequence is CASGGLGETNQPQHF. Written as DNA, the CDR3 is TGTGCCAGTGGGGGGTTGGGGGAGACCAATCAGCCCCAGCATTTT.

This chain joins TRBV27 and TRBJ2-1; 7 bases line up with TRBD1. The germline gives CDR1 MNHEY, CDR2 SMNVEV (reference sequence). V was pared by 6 bases and J by 7 bases, with 15 bases of the junction left unmatched. The CDR3 is 16 residues long. The CDR3 bases are TGTGCCAGCAGCCTGGGACAGCCCGGGGCTTTGAATGAGCAGTTCTTC. Amino acid sequence: CASSLGQPGALNEQFF.

The V and J genes are TRBV18 and TRBJ1-5; 8 positions agree with TRBD1. From germline, CDR1 is KGHSH and CDR2 LQKENI. CDR3 length: 15 residues. Unmatched junction bases numbered 0, after V lost 0 bases and J lost 2 bases. CDR3 DNA: TGTGCCAGCTCACCACCGGGACAGGGCAATCAGCCCCAGCATTTT. This encodes CASSPPGQGNQPQHF.